The present T cell receptor beta chain was sequenced within a study of blood T cell repertoires in COVID-19. Across the whole study: Acute and convalescent COVID-19 specimens originated in the United States, Italy and Spain.

In the authors' methods: Reference gene primer amplification yielded estimated nucleated cell counts. The table came from immunoSEQ multiplex PCR; TCRdb's copy has only in-frame clones and leaves some out. V and J calls and clone size are those listed in that table; D and trimming were worked out from the DNA. The sample has about 72,000 clones; around 86% are singletons. This CDR3 spans 16 amino acids. Germline CDR1 and CDR2: MDHEN and SYDVKM. V lost 6 bases, J lost 4 bases, and 19 bases lay in between. What was sequenced was peripheral blood. This sequence joins TRBV28 and TRBJ1-5; D is perhaps TRBD1 (5 bases). This clonotype was obtained from a man between 65 and 85 years old with active or convalescent COVID-19. The DNA for the CDR3 is TGTGCCAGCAGCCCCCCCGGCGGACAATTAAATCAGCCCCAGCATTTT. As protein: CASSPPGGQLNQPQHF.